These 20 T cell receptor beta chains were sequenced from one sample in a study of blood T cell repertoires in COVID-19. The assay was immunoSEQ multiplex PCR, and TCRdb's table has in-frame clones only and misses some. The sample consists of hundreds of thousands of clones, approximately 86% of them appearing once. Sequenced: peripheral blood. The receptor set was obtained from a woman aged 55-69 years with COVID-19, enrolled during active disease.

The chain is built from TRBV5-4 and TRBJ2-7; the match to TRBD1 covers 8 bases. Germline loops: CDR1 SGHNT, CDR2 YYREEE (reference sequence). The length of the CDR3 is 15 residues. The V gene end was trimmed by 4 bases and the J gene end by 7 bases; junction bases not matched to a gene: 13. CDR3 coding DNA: TGTGCCAGCAGCCCGGACAGGGATTGGGGCTTAGAGCAGTACTTC. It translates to CASSPDRDWGLEQYF.

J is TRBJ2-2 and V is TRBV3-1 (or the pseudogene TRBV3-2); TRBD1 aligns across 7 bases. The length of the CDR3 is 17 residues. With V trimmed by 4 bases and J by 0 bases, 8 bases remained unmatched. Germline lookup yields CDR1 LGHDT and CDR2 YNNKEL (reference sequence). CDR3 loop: CASSPIPGQSNTGELFF. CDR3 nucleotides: TGTGCCAGCAGCCCCATTCCGGGACAGTCGAACACCGGGGAGCTGTTTTTT.

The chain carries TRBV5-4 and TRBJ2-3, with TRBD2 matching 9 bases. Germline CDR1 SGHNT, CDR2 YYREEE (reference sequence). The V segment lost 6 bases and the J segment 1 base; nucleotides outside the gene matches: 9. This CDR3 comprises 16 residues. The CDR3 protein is CASTRAAGGRTDTQYF. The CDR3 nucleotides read TGTGCCAGCACCCGGGCGGCGGGGGGGCGCACAGATACGCAGTATTTT.

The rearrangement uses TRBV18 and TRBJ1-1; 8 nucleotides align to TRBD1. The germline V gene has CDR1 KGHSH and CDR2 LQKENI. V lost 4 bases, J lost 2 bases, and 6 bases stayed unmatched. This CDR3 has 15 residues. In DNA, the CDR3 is TGTGCCAGCTCACGAGAGGACAGGGTAAACACTGAAGCTTTCTTT. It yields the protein CASSREDRVNTEAFF.

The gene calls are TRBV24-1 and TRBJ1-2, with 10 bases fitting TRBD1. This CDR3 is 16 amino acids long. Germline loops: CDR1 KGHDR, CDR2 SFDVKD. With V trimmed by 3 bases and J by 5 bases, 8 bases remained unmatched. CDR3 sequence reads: CATSDGTTGGVYGYTF. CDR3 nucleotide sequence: TGTGCCACCAGTGATGGTACGACAGGGGGCGTGTATGGCTACACCTTC.

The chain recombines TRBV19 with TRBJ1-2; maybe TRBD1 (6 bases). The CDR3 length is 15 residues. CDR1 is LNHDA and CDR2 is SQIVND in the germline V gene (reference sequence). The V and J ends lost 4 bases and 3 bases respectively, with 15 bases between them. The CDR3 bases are TGTGCCAGTAGTACTGACCAGGGGCGCGACTATGGCTACACCTTC. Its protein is CASSTDQGRDYGYTF.

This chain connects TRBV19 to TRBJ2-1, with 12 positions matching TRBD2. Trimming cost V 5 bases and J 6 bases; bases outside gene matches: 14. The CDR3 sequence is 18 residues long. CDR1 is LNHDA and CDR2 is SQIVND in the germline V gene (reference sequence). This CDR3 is CASSPYPLAGGPSNEQFF. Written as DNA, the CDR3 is TGTGCCAGTAGTCCTTATCCCCTAGCGGGGGGGCCTTCCAATGAGCAGTTCTTC.

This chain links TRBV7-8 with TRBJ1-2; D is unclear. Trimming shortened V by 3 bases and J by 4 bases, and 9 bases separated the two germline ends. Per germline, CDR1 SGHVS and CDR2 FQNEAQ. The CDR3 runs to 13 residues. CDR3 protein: CASSLEAAYGYTF. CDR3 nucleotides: TGTGCCAGCAGCTTGGAGGCTGCCTATGGCTACACCTTC.

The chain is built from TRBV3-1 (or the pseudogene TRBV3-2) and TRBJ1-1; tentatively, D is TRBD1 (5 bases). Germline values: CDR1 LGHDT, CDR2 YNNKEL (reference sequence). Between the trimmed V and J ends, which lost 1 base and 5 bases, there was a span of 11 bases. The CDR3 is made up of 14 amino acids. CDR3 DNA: TGTGCCAGCAGCCAAGCCGTCAGGGTAACTGAAGCTTTCTTT. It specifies CASSQAVRVTEAFF.

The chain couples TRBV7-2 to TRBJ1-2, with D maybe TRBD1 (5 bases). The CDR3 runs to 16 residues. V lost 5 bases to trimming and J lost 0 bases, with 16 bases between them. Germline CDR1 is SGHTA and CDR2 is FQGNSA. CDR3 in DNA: TGTGCCAGCAGCATCCAGGGAACGGATCCTAACTATGGCTACACCTTC. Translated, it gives CASSIQGTDPNYGYTF. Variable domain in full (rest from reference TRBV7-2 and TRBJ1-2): GAGVSQSPSNKVTEKGKDVELRCDPISGHTALYWYRQSLGQGLEFLIYFQGNSAPDKSGLPSDRFSAERTGGSVSTLTIQRTQQEDSAVYLCASSIQGTDPNYGYTFGSGTRLTVV.

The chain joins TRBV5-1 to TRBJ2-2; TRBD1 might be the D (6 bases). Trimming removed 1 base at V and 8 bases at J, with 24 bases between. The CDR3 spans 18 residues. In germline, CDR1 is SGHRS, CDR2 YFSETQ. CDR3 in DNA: TGCGCCAGCAGCTTGTACTCATCATCCGGGACAAGTGCAGGGGAGCTGTTTTTT. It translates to CASSLYSSSGTSAGELFF. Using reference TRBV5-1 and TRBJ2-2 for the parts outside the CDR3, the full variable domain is KAGVTQTPRYLIKTRGQQVTLSCSPISGHRSVSWYQQTPGQGLQFLFEYFSETQRNKGNFPGRFSGRQFSNSRSEMNVSTLELGDSALYLCASSLYSSSGTSAGELFFGEGSRLTVL.

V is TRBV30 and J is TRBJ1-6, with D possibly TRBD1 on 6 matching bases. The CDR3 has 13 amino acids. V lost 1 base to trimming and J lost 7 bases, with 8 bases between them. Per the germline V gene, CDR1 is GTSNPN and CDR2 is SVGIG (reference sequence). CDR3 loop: CAWSDQGNSPLHF. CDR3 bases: TGTGCCTGGAGTGATCAGGGGAATTCACCCCTCCACTTT.

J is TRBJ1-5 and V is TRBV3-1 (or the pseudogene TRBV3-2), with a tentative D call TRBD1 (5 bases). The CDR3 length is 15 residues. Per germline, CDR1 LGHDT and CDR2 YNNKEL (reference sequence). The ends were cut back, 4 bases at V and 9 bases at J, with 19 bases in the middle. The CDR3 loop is CASSPSPGGGSPQHF. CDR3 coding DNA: TGTGCCAGCAGCCCCTCCCCGGGGGGGGGATCGCCCCAGCATTTT.

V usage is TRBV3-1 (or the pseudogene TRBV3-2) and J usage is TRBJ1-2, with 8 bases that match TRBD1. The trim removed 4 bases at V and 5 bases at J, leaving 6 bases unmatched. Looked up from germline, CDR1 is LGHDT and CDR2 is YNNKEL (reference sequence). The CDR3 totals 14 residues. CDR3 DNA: TGTGCCAGCAGCCGACTGGACAGGGAATATGGCTACACCTTC. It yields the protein CASSRLDREYGYTF.

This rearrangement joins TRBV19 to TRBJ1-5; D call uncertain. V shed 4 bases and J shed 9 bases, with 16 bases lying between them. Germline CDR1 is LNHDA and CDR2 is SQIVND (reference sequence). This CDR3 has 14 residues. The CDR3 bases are TGTGCCAGTAGTACCAGTGGGCCACAGTGGCCCCAGCATTTT. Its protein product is CASSTSGPQWPQHF.

CDR3 loop: CASSVHAAYNSPLHF. The CDR3, as DNA: TGTGCCAGTAGTGTACACGCGGCCTATAATTCACCCCTCCACTTT. J is TRBJ1-6 and V is TRBV19; D gene uncertain. Trimming cost V 5 bases and J 2 bases, with 10 bases left between them. Germline CDR1 is LNHDA and CDR2 is SQIVND (reference sequence). The CDR3 sequence is 15 residues long.

The CDR3 here is CASSFSYKPGTYTEAFF. The CDR3 coding sequence is TGTGCCAGCAGTTTTAGTTACAAACCCGGGACTTACACTGAAGCTTTCTTT. The rearrangement uses TRBV27 and TRBJ1-1, with D possibly matching TRBD1 (5 bases). V lost 3 bases, J lost 3 bases, and 20 bases lay in between. Per the germline V gene, CDR1 is MNHEY and CDR2 is SMNVEV (reference sequence). This CDR3 is 17 amino acids long.

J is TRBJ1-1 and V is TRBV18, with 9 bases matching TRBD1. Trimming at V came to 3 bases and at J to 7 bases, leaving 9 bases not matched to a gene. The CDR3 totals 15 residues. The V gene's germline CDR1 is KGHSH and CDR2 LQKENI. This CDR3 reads CASSPNVPGQGEAFF. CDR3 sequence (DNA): TGTGCCAGCTCACCCAATGTCCCGGGACAGGGTGAAGCTTTCTTT.

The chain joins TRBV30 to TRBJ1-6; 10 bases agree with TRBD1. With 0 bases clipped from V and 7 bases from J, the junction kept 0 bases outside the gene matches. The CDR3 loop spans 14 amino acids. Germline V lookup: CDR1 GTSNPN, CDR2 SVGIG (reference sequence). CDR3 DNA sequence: TGTGCCTGGAGTGTGGGACAGGGGAATTCACCCCTCCACTTT. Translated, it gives CAWSVGQGNSPLHF.

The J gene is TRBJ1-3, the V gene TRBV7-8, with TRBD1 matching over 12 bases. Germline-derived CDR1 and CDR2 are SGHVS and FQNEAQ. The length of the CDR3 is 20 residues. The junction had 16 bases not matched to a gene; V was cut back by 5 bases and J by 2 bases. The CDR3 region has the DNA TGTGCCAGCAGCACGCGCGTCCCGGGACAGGGGGCTCGGCCTGGAAACACCATATATTTT. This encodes CASSTRVPGQGARPGNTIYF.